This T cell receptor beta chain was retrieved from a study of T cells in tuberculosis. Findings of the study overall: Shorter CDR3-alpha in active tuberculosis partly drove smaller distances. Samples were chosen by availability of cryopreserved specimens.

Each donor contributed about 100,000 T cells on average, unsorted. Comment on this clone: Its target is unknown.

Trimming removed 5 bases from V and 3 bases from J; junction bases left unmatched: 6. The CDR3 is made up of 14 amino acids. Germline V gene data show CDR1 as SEHNR and CDR2 as FQNEAQ (reference sequence). The data were produced by immunoSEQ multiplex PCR, yet TCRdb's version contains in-frame clones alone and is incomplete. The data contain over 25,000 clones, roughly 90% of them seen just once; the ten biggest clones take up roughly 6%. The sequenced sample was PBMCs. The TCR comes from a donor aged 10-29 years with latent tuberculosis or without tuberculosis infection. This chain connects TRBV7-9 to TRBJ2-5; 7 bases align to TRBD1. The CDR3 protein is CASSLLQGKETQYF. In DNA, the CDR3 is TGTGCCAGCAGCCTATTACAGGGGAAAGAGACCCAGTACTTC. Full variable domain (outside the CDR3, taken from reference TRBV7-9 and TRBJ2-5): DTGVSQNPRHKITKRGQNVTFRCDPISEHNRLYWYRQTLGQGPEFLTYFQNEAQLEKSRLLSDRFSAERPKGSFSTLEIQRTEQGDSAMYLCASSLLQGKETQYFGPGTRLLVL.